These 20 T cell receptor beta chains originate from one sample sequenced in a study of cytomegalovirus exposure and HLA in healthy donors. Generated by immunoSEQ multiplex PCR, the TCRdb table keeps only in-frame clones and is missing some. The sample has about 220,000 clones; 85% to 95% are singletons. Sequencing was done on a sample of PBMCs. The origin of the receptors is a woman aged 18-29 years in good health and CMV-seronegative.

The rearrangement uses TRBV5-1 and TRBJ1-4; weak D call: TRBD1 (6 bases). The V end was cut by 4 bases, the J end by 6 bases, with 13 bases between. Germline CDR1 and CDR2: SGHRS and YFSETQ. The CDR3 spans 14 residues. The CDR3 coding sequence is TGCGCCAGCAGCGTTACAGGGTTAGATGAAAAACTGTTTTTT. This codes for CASSVTGLDEKLFF.

The V call is TRBV9, the J call TRBJ2-1; D not resolved. This CDR3 has 16 residues. V lost 2 bases, J lost 0 bases, and 12 bases lay in between. CDR1 SGDLS and CDR2 YYNGEE come from the germline V gene. CDR3 protein: CASSVGVGLSYNEQFF. Here the CDR3 DNA reads TGTGCCAGCAGCGTGGGCGTCGGTCTCTCCTACAATGAGCAGTTCTTC.

The chain joins TRBV7-3 to TRBJ1-1; 7 bases align to TRBD1. The ends lost 5 bases at V and 5 bases at J; junction bases unmatched: 5. This CDR3 has 13 residues. Germline CDR1 is SGHTA and CDR2 is FQGTGA. DNA of the CDR3: TGTGCCAGCAGCCTTACAGGGGAAACTGAAGCTTTCTTT. This gives the protein CASSLTGETEAFF.

V is TRBV4-2 and J is TRBJ2-1; D may be TRBD2 (5 bases). Trimming left V 0 bases short and J 0 bases short, with 9 bases between. The CDR3 has 16 amino acids. Germline V lookup: CDR1 LGHNA, CDR2 YNFKEQ. The CDR3 coding sequence is TGTGCCAGCAGCCAAGATCGGGGAAGCTCCTACAATGAGCAGTTCTTC. Translating gives CASSQDRGSSYNEQFF.

The rearrangement uses TRBV10-1 and TRBJ1-1; unclear D gene. CDR3 length equals 14 residues. Germline CDR1 reads WNHNN; CDR2 reads SYGVQD (reference sequence). V shed 0 bases and J shed 0 bases, with 5 bases lying between them. The CDR3 bases are TGCGCCAGCAGTGAGTCGACACTGAACACTGAAGCTTTCTTT. Protein sequence: CASSESTLNTEAFF.

The chain recombines TRBV2 with TRBJ2-5, with 7 nucleotides matching TRBD1. The CDR3 has 16 residues. Germline V lookup: CDR1 SNHLY, CDR2 FYNNEI. The V segment lost 4 bases and the J segment 3 bases; nucleotides outside the gene matches: 11. The chain's CDR3 is CASSVATGTEEETQYF. The CDR3 coding sequence is TGTGCCAGCAGTGTTGCGACAGGGACGGAGGAAGAGACCCAGTACTTC.

J is TRBJ2-7 and V is TRBV5-1; 8 bases align to TRBD2. With 1 base clipped from V and 0 bases from J, the junction kept 0 bases outside the gene matches. The CDR3 covers 14 residues. Germline CDR1 reads SGHRS; CDR2 reads YFSETQ. The CDR3 protein is CASSLREGSYEQYF. The CDR3 DNA sequence: TGCGCCAGCAGCTTGCGGGAGGGCTCCTACGAGCAGTACTTC.

V and J are TRBV9 and TRBJ1-6; D is perhaps TRBD1 (5 bases). Trimming cost V 7 bases and J 0 bases, with 14 bases left between them. CDR3 length: 16 residues. In germline, CDR1 is SGDLS, CDR2 YYNGEE. CDR3 sequence: CASAGGISSYNSPLHF. CDR3 sequence (DNA): TGTGCCAGCGCCGGGGGAATTAGCTCCTATAATTCACCCCTCCACTTT.

The rearrangement links TRBV5-5 to TRBJ2-7, with D possibly being TRBD2 (5 bases). The CDR3 length is 12 residues. Trimming cost V 0 bases and J 6 bases, with 7 bases left between them. CDR1 SGHKS and CDR2 YYEKEE come from the germline V gene (reference sequence). CDR3 sequence reads: CASSLGGSEQYF. CDR3 coding DNA: TGTGCCAGCAGCTTGGGAGGGAGCGAGCAGTACTTC.

This rearrangement joins TRBV10-1 to TRBJ2-7; D gene ambiguous. V shed 3 bases and J shed 6 bases, with 15 bases lying between them. Germline V gives CDR1 WNHNN, CDR2 SYGVQD (reference sequence). The CDR3 is 14 amino acids. The CDR3 DNA reads as TGCGCCAGCAGTGAAACAGAAATCCTCCGCGAGCAGTACTTC. Translation gives CASSETEILREQYF.

The chain recombines TRBV19 with TRBJ1-5, with D perhaps matching TRBD1 (5 bases). Looked up from germline, CDR1 is LNHDA and CDR2 is SQIVND (reference sequence). V dropped 5 bases and J dropped 7 bases, with 15 bases sitting between them. CDR3 size: 14 residues. The CDR3: CASSLGTRGQPQHF. DNA for the CDR3: TGTGCCAGTAGTCTGGGGACTCGTGGGCAGCCCCAGCATTTT.

As DNA, the CDR3 is TGTGCTAGTGGTTTGGTACTAGGTGGACTCGGCGGGATGGCCTACAATGAGCAGTTCTTC. Translating gives CASGLVLGGLGGMAYNEQFF. The chain is built from TRBV12-5 and TRBJ2-1; tentative D call: TRBD2 (6 bases). V dropped 0 bases and J dropped 2 bases, with 23 bases sitting between them. The CDR3 is made up of 20 amino acids. Germline V gene lookup returns CDR1 LGHNT and CDR2 FRNRAP.

The chain carries TRBV7-9 and TRBJ1-2, with TRBD1 identical over 7 bases. Trimming removed 4 bases from V and 4 bases from J; junction bases left unmatched: 9. Germline-derived CDR1 and CDR2 are SEHNR and FQNEAQ (reference sequence). This CDR3 comprises 15 residues. CDR3 residues: CASSYGGGTFYGYTF. CDR3 nucleotides: TGTGCCAGCAGCTACGGAGGGGGCACCTTCTATGGCTACACCTTC.

V is TRBV29-1 and J is TRBJ2-5; TRBD2 is a possible D gene (6 bases). Trimming removed 0 bases from V and 9 bases from J, with 11 bases in between. From germline, CDR1 is SQVTM and CDR2 ANQGSEA. CDR3 length: 12 residues. The CDR3 is CSVEEGGTAQYF. The CDR3 DNA reads TGCAGCGTTGAAGAGGGCGGGACGGCCCAGTACTTC.

This chain joins TRBV30 and TRBJ2-1; 8 bases are shared with TRBD2. The CDR3 extends over 13 amino acids. Trimming at V came to 0 bases and at J to 12 bases, leaving 7 bases not matched to a gene. In germline, CDR1 is GTSNPN, CDR2 SVGIG (reference sequence). CDR3 sequence reads: CAWSVFPSGPQFF. CDR3 bases: TGTGCCTGGAGTGTATTCCCTAGCGGGCCGCAGTTCTTC.

Concerning this clone itself: The same CDR3 is also encoded by other DNA sequences in this sample. The J gene is TRBJ1-5, the V gene TRBV7-8, with D hard to call. The CDR3 extends over 14 amino acids. Between the trimmed V and J ends, which lost 2 bases and 4 bases, there was a span of 9 bases. In germline, CDR1 is SGHVS, CDR2 FQNEAQ. CDR3 residues: CASSLSDGNQPQHF. DNA for the CDR3: TGTGCCAGCAGCTTAAGCGACGGTAATCAGCCCCAGCATTTT.

The genes are TRBV15 and TRBJ2-1; 7 nucleotides line up with TRBD2. The trim removed 0 bases at V and 4 bases at J, leaving 3 bases unmatched. The CDR3 consists of 15 residues. The germline CDR1 and CDR2 sequences are LNHNV and YYDKDF (reference sequence). The DNA of the CDR3 is TGTGCCACCAGCAGAGAGGCTAGCGGATACAATGAGCAGTTCTTC. Residues: CATSREASGYNEQFF.

The chain couples TRBV5-1 to TRBJ2-7; 13 nucleotides agree with TRBD2. Per the germline V gene, CDR1 is SGHRS and CDR2 is YFSETQ. V was clipped by 4 bases and J by 4 bases; unmatched bases: 5. The CDR3 runs 15 residues. This chain's CDR3 is CASSIGLAGVYEQYF. CDR3 coding DNA: TGCGCCAGCAGCATCGGACTAGCGGGAGTTTACGAGCAGTACTTC.

The chain employs TRBV19 and TRBJ1-2; 7 bases are shared with TRBD1. Germline V gives CDR1 LNHDA, CDR2 SQIVND (reference sequence). The junction had 11 bases not matched to a gene; V was cut back by 4 bases and J by 6 bases. The CDR3 consists of 15 residues. CDR3 amino acids: CASSTTGEGENGYTF. CDR3 DNA: TGTGCCAGTAGTACTACAGGGGAAGGGGAGAATGGCTACACCTTC.

The V and J genes are TRBV6-1 and TRBJ1-6; D is uncertain. Germline V gene lookup returns CDR1 MNHNS and CDR2 SASEGT. The CDR3 is 15 amino acids. Between the trimmed V and J ends, which lost 4 bases and 3 bases, there was a span of 10 bases. In DNA form, the CDR3 reads TGTGCCAGCAGTGGGCCGGAGGGCTATAATTCACCCCTCCACTTT. Encoded protein: CASSGPEGYNSPLHF.